This T cell receptor (beta chain) is drawn from a study of control samples from healthy donors and cancer patients. CDR1 is SGHKS, CDR2 YYEKEE, per germline (reference sequence). The CDR3 extends over 14 amino acids. J lost 4 bases, V lost 2 bases, and 3 bases had no gene match. Some clones are missing from TCRdb's copy, which holds only in-frame ones; the method was immunoSEQ multiplex PCR. The sample lists over 100,000 clones, 80% to 95% seen once, with 2.5% to 3% in the top ten. The rearrangement links TRBV5-5 to TRBJ1-5; 7 positions match TRBD1. Sequenced: blood. The sequence came from a man in his forties or fifties in good health. Here the CDR3 reads CASSLQGWNQPQHF. DNA of the CDR3: TGTGCCAGCAGCTTACAGGGGTGGAATCAGCCCCAGCATTTT.